The 17 T cell receptor beta chains reported below all come from one sample, sequenced in a study of T cells after posttransplantation cyclophosphamide. Assay: immunoSEQ multiplex PCR; the TCRdb copy retains only in-frame clones and omits some. This sample carries about 18,000 clones, 77% of them seen once, and the ten largest clones take over 30%. Cyclophosphamide on days +3 and +4 followed busulfan-fludarabine conditioning and a marrow graft. The sequenced sample was CD8+ T cells sorted from PBMCs, obtained roughly 250 weeks after a stem cell transplant with posttransplant cyclophosphamide. These receptors all come from a female patient in her forties who received an allogeneic stem cell transplant from a related donor, was CMV-positive, and had no GVHD. Some T cells may have come from the graft donor.

This sequence joins TRBV9 and TRBJ2-5; possibly TRBD1 for D (7 bases). V lost 4 bases and J 5 bases, leaving 15 bases between the germline ends. Per the germline V gene, CDR1 is SGDLS and CDR2 is YYNGEE. This CDR3 has 14 amino acids. The CDR3 region is CASSPPGGQETQYF. The CDR3, as DNA: TGTGCCAGCAGCCCCCCCGGGGGACAGGAGACCCAGTACTTC.

The chain couples TRBV28 to TRBJ2-7, with D maybe TRBD2 (6 bases). The CDR3 covers 13 residues. CDR1 MDHEN and CDR2 SYDVKM come from the germline V gene. V lost 3 bases and J 5 bases, leaving 11 bases between the germline ends. The CDR3 loop is CASSLGGFDEQYF. The DNA for the CDR3 is TGTGCCAGCAGTTTGGGAGGTTTTGACGAGCAGTACTTC.

The chain links TRBV28 to TRBJ2-7, with a tentative D call TRBD2 (7 bases). CDR3 length equals 15 residues. With 6 bases removed from V and 5 bases from J, the gap between germline ends came to 20 bases. CDR1 is MDHEN, CDR2 SYDVKM, per germline. CDR3 region: CASSRLAGARNEQYF. DNA of the CDR3: TGTGCCAGCAGCCGCCTCGCGGGGGCAAGGAACGAGCAGTACTTC.

The chain joins TRBV6-5 to TRBJ2-2; D perhaps matches TRBD1 (6 bases). Between the trimmed V and J ends, which lost 7 bases and 0 bases, there was a span of 12 bases. The CDR3 loop spans 15 amino acids. Germline V gives CDR1 MNHEY, CDR2 SVGAGI. As DNA, the CDR3 is TGTGCCAGCACCCAGACAGGCTCGAACACCGGGGAGCTGTTTTTT. It is translated as CASTQTGSNTGELFF.

The table lists this clone with a count of one. The chain links TRBV7-8 to TRBJ2-5; D is perhaps TRBD1 (6 bases). CDR1 and CDR2 (germline): SGHVS, FQNEAQ. V shed 6 bases and J shed 0 bases, with 14 bases lying between them. The CDR3 is made up of 15 amino acids. The CDR3 spells CASSPPGTHQETQYF. CDR3 coding DNA: TGTGCCAGCAGTCCACCCGGGACACACCAAGAGACCCAGTACTTC.

The chain combines TRBV10-2 with TRBJ1-6; no definite D call. This CDR3 has 18 amino acids. Germline CDR1 WSHSY, CDR2 SAAADI. V shed 0 bases and J shed 0 bases, with 12 bases lying between them. The CDR3 loop is CASSESSDLSSYNSPLHF. The CDR3, as DNA: TGCGCCAGCAGTGAGTCGTCCGATTTGAGCTCCTATAATTCACCCCTCCACTTT.

Only a few counts were recorded for this clone. The chain combines TRBV7-6 with TRBJ2-2; D not resolved. Germline CDR1 reads SGHVS; CDR2 reads FNYEAQ. The CDR3 sequence is 16 residues long. The germline V and J ends were trimmed by 1 base and 0 bases, with 9 bases remaining between them. The CDR3 loop reads CASSLGLETNTGELFF. CDR3 coding DNA: TGTGCCAGCAGCTTAGGGCTAGAGACGAACACCGGGGAGCTGTTTTTT.

The chain employs TRBV9 and TRBJ2-3, with TRBD2 matching 8 bases. CDR1 and CDR2 (germline): SGDLS, YYNGEE. The length of the CDR3 is 17 residues. V trimming: 4 bases; J trimming: 2 bases; junction bases outside the gene matches: 12. The CDR3 loop reads CASSPSPSGLNTDTQYF. CDR3 sequence (DNA): TGTGCCAGCAGCCCAAGTCCTAGCGGGCTGAACACAGATACGCAGTATTTT.

The chain couples TRBV15 to TRBJ2-4, with TRBD2 as a possible D gene (5 bases). Germline V gene data show CDR1 as LNHNV and CDR2 as YYDKDF (reference sequence). The CDR3 has 12 residues. Trimming cost V 5 bases and J 7 bases, with 9 bases left between them. CDR3 sequence reads: CATSAEDNIQYF. In DNA, the CDR3 is TGTGCCACCAGCGCGGAGGACAACATTCAGTACTTC.

The chain combines TRBV7-2 with TRBJ1-2, with D perhaps TRBD1 (5 bases). The CDR3 has 16 residues. The V gene's germline CDR1 is SGHTA and CDR2 FQGNSA. V gave up 2 bases and J gave up 3 bases, with 16 bases separating them. CDR3 bases: TGTGCCAGCAGCTTACCTGAGCTCACAGGAGACTATGGCTACACCTTC. As protein: CASSLPELTGDYGYTF.

This clone came up a few times. The chain combines TRBV11-2 with TRBJ2-7; TRBD1 matches at 9 bases. Germline V gives CDR1 SGHAT, CDR2 FQNNGV. The CDR3 sequence is 15 residues long. V trimming: 5 bases; J trimming: 2 bases; junction bases outside the gene matches: 7. CDR3 protein: CASSIGQGTAYEQYF. The CDR3 DNA follows: TGTGCCAGCAGCATCGGACAGGGGACGGCCTACGAGCAGTACTTC.

Written as DNA, the CDR3 is TGCGCCAGCAGCGCCCTTGAAGACAGGGGAACTGAAGCTTTCTTT. This codes for CASSALEDRGTEAFF. The V call is TRBV5-1, the J call TRBJ1-1; the match to TRBD1 covers 8 bases. The CDR3 spans 15 residues. Trimming at V came to 4 bases and at J to 5 bases, leaving 10 bases not matched to a gene. Germline loops: CDR1 SGHRS, CDR2 YFSETQ.

The chain carries TRBV7-2 and TRBJ2-7; D uncertain. The V end was cut by 8 bases, the J end by 3 bases, with 17 bases between. CDR1 SGHTA and CDR2 FQGNSA come from the germline V gene. This CDR3 has 14 residues. This chain's CDR3 is CASASNADLYEQYF. The CDR3 DNA is TGTGCCAGCGCTTCTAACGCGGATCTCTACGAGCAGTACTTC.

The V gene is TRBV15, the J gene TRBJ2-2, with D unclear. This CDR3 region has 13 residues. CDR1 LNHNV and CDR2 YYDKDF come from the germline V gene (reference sequence). Trimming pared 5 bases from V and 1 base from J, leaving 5 bases between. The chain's CDR3 is CATSAENTGELFF. The CDR3 DNA is TGTGCCACCAGCGCAGAGAACACCGGGGAGCTGTTTTTT.

V and J are TRBV2 and TRBJ1-5; D unresolved. Trimming removed 0 bases from V and 3 bases from J, with 12 bases in between. The CDR3 length is 16 residues. Germline V gene lookup returns CDR1 SNHLY and CDR2 FYNNEI. The CDR3 loop reads CASSEAAQLLNQPQHF. CDR3 bases: TGTGCCAGCAGTGAAGCTGCACAGCTACTCAATCAGCCCCAGCATTTT.

The chain uses TRBV7-9 and TRBJ2-1, with D possibly being TRBD1 (6 bases). Germline-derived CDR1 and CDR2 are SEHNR and FQNEAQ (reference sequence). The CDR3 is 18 residues long. The germline V and J ends were trimmed by 0 bases and 0 bases, with 15 bases remaining between them. CDR3 DNA: TGTGCCAGCAGCTTAGCCAACCGGGACACGAGCTCCTACAATGAGCAGTTCTTC. Protein product: CASSLANRDTSSYNEQFF.

The chain employs TRBV7-9 and TRBJ2-7; 12 bases line up with TRBD1. Losses at the gene ends were 3 bases for V and 5 bases for J; bases not matched to a gene: 2. Per germline, CDR1 SEHNR and CDR2 FQNEAQ (reference sequence). The CDR3 loop spans 14 amino acids. The CDR3 loop is CASSLRDRGHEQYF. CDR3 DNA sequence: TGTGCCAGCAGCTTGAGGGACAGGGGGCACGAGCAGTACTTC. The variable domain in full, completed from reference TRBV7-9 and TRBJ2-7, reads DTGVSQNPRHKITKRGQNVTFRCDPISEHNRLYWYRQTLGQGPEFLTYFQNEAQLEKSRLLSDRFSAERPKGSFSTLEIQRTEQGDSAMYLCASSLRDRGHEQYFGPGTRLTVT.